The clone carrying this T cell receptor (beta chain) was seen a handful of times. Its antigen is unidentified. The record originates from a study of cytomegalovirus exposure and HLA in healthy donors. The study's findings and limits: TCR beta V segments were, for the most part, productive about 87% or about 30% of the time in an earlier analysis. Investigators reported 164 TCR beta chains as tied to cytomegalovirus. Accurate predictions that matched the HLA-A and HLA-B alleles of most subjects were reportedly made from TCR beta sequences.

CDR1 is SEHNR and CDR2 is FQNEAQ in the germline V gene (reference sequence). V was trimmed by 0 bases and J by 1 base, leaving 6 bases between them. The CDR3 is 14 residues long. Use of 60 Vbeta and 13 Jbeta primers characterized the PCR. Per the study methods: Counted up in a later analysis, unique TCR beta chains came to about 80 million, with around 10 million shared. Measured with immunoSEQ multiplex PCR; TCRdb has only the in-frame clones, and not every one. From that table come the V and J calls and clone size; the DNA was used to work out D and trimming. The table records fewer than 150,000 clones, over 75% of them present only once.

Sequenced: PBMCs. The chain links TRBV7-9 to TRBJ1-1; D remains unclear. This sequence originates from a man over 45 in good health and CMV-seronegative. CDR3 sequence (DNA): TGTGCCAGCAGCTTAGCACAGACGAACACTGAAGCTTTCTTT. This sequence encodes CASSLAQTNTEAFF.